These 25 T cell receptor beta chains were sequenced from one sample in a study of cytomegalovirus exposure and HLA in healthy donors. PCR employed 60 Vbeta and 13 Jbeta primers. Profiled with immunoSEQ multiplex PCR; TCRdb holds only in-frame clones, not every one. The sample holds about 98,000 clones; 74% are singletons and the top ten take less than 2%. Sample: PBMCs. The receptors here all came from a male donor in good health and CMV-seronegative.

The chain employs TRBV27 and TRBJ2-6; possible D gene TRBD2, 6 bases. CDR1 MNHEY and CDR2 SMNVEV come from the germline V gene (reference sequence). There are 17 residues in the CDR3. V was trimmed by 6 bases and J by 1 base, leaving 16 bases between them. CDR3 nucleotides: TGTGCCAGCAGCCTTTGGGCGGGGAATTCTGGGGCCAACGTCCTGACTTTC. Protein sequence: CASSLWAGNSGANVLTF.

The sample holds a few counts of this clone. The chain combines TRBV7-9 with TRBJ2-3; 11 nucleotides agree with TRBD2. CDR1 and CDR2 from the germline V gene are SEHNR and FQNEAQ (reference sequence). V lost 3 bases, J lost 0 bases, and 11 bases stayed unmatched. This CDR3 is 19 amino acids long. CDR3 sequence reads: CASSFPTSGSQPSTDTQYF. Here the CDR3 DNA reads TGTGCCAGCAGCTTCCCAACTAGCGGGAGTCAGCCTAGCACAGATACGCAGTATTTT.

This clone was detected a few times. This sequence joins TRBV29-1 and TRBJ1-1; D not certain. In germline, CDR1 is SQVTM, CDR2 ANQGSEA. Trimming took 0 bases from V and 5 from J, leaving 10 bases between them. This CDR3 has 13 amino acids. Here the CDR3 reads CSVEEPRLTEAFF. For the CDR3, the DNA is TGCAGCGTTGAAGAACCTAGGTTGACTGAAGCTTTCTTT.

V usage is TRBV9 and J usage is TRBJ2-5; TRBD2 matches 9 bases. This CDR3 comprises 17 residues. CDR1 and CDR2 (germline): SGDLS, YYNGEE. The trim removed 0 bases at V and 3 bases at J, leaving 9 bases unmatched. CDR3: CASSVADSGSVKETQYF. The CDR3 coding sequence is TGTGCCAGCAGCGTAGCTGATAGCGGGAGTGTCAAAGAGACCCAGTACTTC.

In this sample, this clone turned up once. The rearrangement links TRBV5-6 to TRBJ2-7; TRBD1 might be the D (5 bases). V shed 5 bases and J shed 5 bases, with 11 bases lying between them. The germline V gene encodes CDR1 SGHDT and CDR2 YYEEEE. The CDR3 spans 12 residues. The CDR3 region is CASRGSGNEQYF. CDR3 bases: TGTGCCAGCAGGGGTTCAGGGAACGAGCAGTACTTC.

CDR3 residues: CASSPPTGFYEQYF. CDR3 nucleotides: TGTGCCAGCAGCCCTCCGACAGGGTTTTACGAGCAGTACTTC. V and J are TRBV7-9 and TRBJ2-7, with 7 bases aligning to TRBD1. This CDR3 has 14 amino acids. CDR1 SEHNR and CDR2 FQNEAQ come from the germline V gene (reference sequence). V shed 5 bases and J 4 bases; nucleotides not matched to a gene: 8.

J is TRBJ2-5 and V is TRBV6-6, with 7 bases fitting TRBD1. CDR1 MNHNY and CDR2 SVGAGI come from the germline V gene (reference sequence). This CDR3 comprises 15 residues. J was trimmed by 3 bases and V by 6 bases; bases with no gene match: 10. The CDR3 DNA sequence: TGTGCCAGCAGCCTCTTGACAGGGCGCGAAGAGACCCAGTACTTC. Its protein product is CASSLLTGREETQYF.

CDR3: CASSDSRAGRTEAFF. DNA of the CDR3: TGTGCCAGCAGTGATTCAAGGGCAGGGCGGACTGAAGCTTTCTTT. The chain employs TRBV2 and TRBJ1-1, with D maybe TRBD1 (5 bases). The CDR3 runs to 15 residues. Germline V gene sequence: CDR1 SNHLY, CDR2 FYNNEI. Trimming took off 3 bases at V and 5 bases at J, with 16 bases between the two ends.

This clone has a handful of counts. The rearrangement uses TRBV5-1 and TRBJ2-2; D unresolved. CDR1 is SGHRS and CDR2 is YFSETQ in the germline V gene. The CDR3 loop spans 12 amino acids. Trimming left V 2 bases short and J 7 bases short, with 6 bases between. CDR3 nucleotide sequence: TGCGCCAGCAGCTTTTACAACGGGGAGCTGTTTTTT. It specifies CASSFYNGELFF.

This sequence joins TRBV28 and TRBJ2-7; a possible D gene is TRBD2 (5 bases). The CDR3 loop spans 15 amino acids. The germline V and J ends were trimmed by 7 bases and 3 bases, with 19 bases remaining between them. CDR1 and CDR2 from the germline V gene are MDHEN and SYDVKM. The CDR3 sequence: CASTSRRRVIYEQYF. CDR3 nucleotides: TGTGCCAGCACCTCGAGGCGGCGGGTTATCTACGAGCAGTACTTC. Filled out from reference TRBV28 and TRBJ2-7, the complete variable domain reads DVKVTQSSRYLVKRTGEKVFLECVQDMDHENMFWYRQDPGLGLRLIYFSYDVKMKEKGDIPEGYSVSREKKERFSLILESASTNQTSMYLCASTSRRRVIYEQYFGPGTRLTVT.

The chain has TRBV15 and TRBJ1-2; possible D gene TRBD1, 6 bases. The germline V gene encodes CDR1 LNHNV and CDR2 YYDKDF (reference sequence). The CDR3 consists of 15 residues. The V and J ends lost 1 base and 6 bases respectively, with 15 bases between them. CDR3 region: CATSRVADRRDGYTF. The CDR3 nucleotides are TGTGCCACCAGCAGAGTGGCCGACAGGCGAGATGGCTACACCTTC.

V usage is TRBV6-1 and J usage is TRBJ2-5; 8 bases fit TRBD2. Germline V gene data show CDR1 as MNHNS and CDR2 as SASEGT. The V segment lost 1 base and the J segment 5 bases; nucleotides outside the gene matches: 9. The CDR3 is made up of 16 amino acids. In DNA, the CDR3 is TGTGCCAGCAGTGAAGTCTACGGGAGGGCCGGGGAGACCCAGTACTTC. Amino acids: CASSEVYGRAGETQYF.

V gene TRBV28 combines with J gene TRBJ2-3, with D unresolved. Germline assignment: CDR1 MDHEN and CDR2 SYDVKM. Trimming removed 6 bases at V and 0 bases at J, with 10 bases between. This CDR3 spans 14 amino acids. The CDR3 coding sequence is TGTGCCAGCAGGCGCGCCTATAGCACAGATACGCAGTATTTT. Its protein is CASRRAYSTDTQYF.

The rearrangement links TRBV7-2 to TRBJ2-5, with 7 positions matching TRBD2. There are 16 residues in the CDR3. With 0 bases clipped from V and 1 base from J, the junction kept 5 bases outside the gene matches. Germline V gene sequence: CDR1 SGHTA, CDR2 FQGNSA. The CDR3, as DNA: TGTGCCAGCAGCTTAGCTGGGGGGGGTTTCCAAGAGACCCAGTACTTC. It is translated as CASSLAGGGFQETQYF.

The V call is TRBV5-1, the J call TRBJ2-1, with unresolved D. Trimming removed 0 bases at V and 5 bases at J, with 12 bases between. This CDR3 contains 15 residues. Germline CDR1 is SGHRS and CDR2 is YFSETQ. DNA for the CDR3: TGCGCCAGCAGCTTGGGTTTAGCCGAGAACAATGAGCAGTTCTTC. Protein sequence: CASSLGLAENNEQFF.

This chain joins TRBV4-1 and TRBJ1-1; TRBD1 matches 7 bases. From germline, CDR1 is MGHRA and CDR2 YSYEKL. J lost 4 bases, V lost 2 bases, and 10 bases had no gene match. This CDR3 comprises 16 residues. The CDR3 DNA is TGCGCCAGCAGCCAAAGACAGGGATGGGGTGGCACTGAAGCTTTCTTT. Protein sequence: CASSQRQGWGGTEAFF.

J is TRBJ1-5 and V is TRBV19; TRBD1 matches at 8 bases. The CDR3 sequence is 14 residues long. Germline CDR1 is LNHDA and CDR2 is SQIVND (reference sequence). V gave up 7 bases and J gave up 6 bases; unmatched junction bases: 8. CDR3 region: CASNSDRAGQPQHF. CDR3 DNA: TGTGCCAGTAATTCGGACAGGGCGGGTCAGCCCCAGCATTTT.

The chain employs TRBV6-1 and TRBJ1-1; no reliable D call. CDR3 length: 15 residues. Germline CDR1 MNHNS, CDR2 SASEGT. Trimming shortened V by 2 bases and J by 4 bases, and 14 bases separated the two germline ends. CDR3: CASSEQPGKGTEAFF. The CDR3 nucleotides read TGTGCCAGCAGTGAACAACCGGGGAAAGGCACTGAAGCTTTCTTT.

This chain connects TRBV27 to TRBJ2-1; TRBD2 matches at 16 bases. Trimming at V came to 8 bases and at J to 15 bases, leaving 10 bases not matched to a gene. Per germline, CDR1 MNHEY and CDR2 SMNVEV (reference sequence). This CDR3 has 14 residues. The CDR3 nucleotides are TGTGCCAGCCAGGGACTAGCGGGAGGGAGGTCCCGGTTCTTC. This codes for CASQGLAGGRSRFF.

The chain links TRBV6-5 to TRBJ1-3; 7 bases agree with TRBD1. The junction had 8 bases not matched to a gene; V was cut back by 5 bases and J by 4 bases. CDR3 length: 15 amino acids. Germline V lookup: CDR1 MNHEY, CDR2 SVGAGI. The CDR3 coding sequence is TGTGCCAGCAGTCAAGACAGGGTTCTGGGAAACACCATATATTTT. Translating it yields CASSQDRVLGNTIYF.

The chain links TRBV9 to TRBJ2-7; 8 bases align to TRBD2. Germline trimming cut 0 bases from V and 2 bases from J; bases unmatched to any gene: 7. This CDR3 comprises 16 residues. Germline values: CDR1 SGDLS, CDR2 YYNGEE. The CDR3, as DNA: TGTGCCAGCAGCGTAGCCGGGACTAGTCACCCCTACGAGCAGTACTTC. Its protein is CASSVAGTSHPYEQYF.

This sequence joins TRBV7-9 and TRBJ2-7, with D perhaps TRBD1 (6 bases). This CDR3 comprises 15 residues. Germline V gene data show CDR1 as SEHNR and CDR2 as FQNEAQ (reference sequence). Trimming took off 6 bases at V and 1 base at J, with 16 bases between the two ends. The CDR3 reads CASRPDWTESYEQYF. CDR3 nucleotide sequence: TGTGCCAGCAGGCCTGATTGGACAGAATCCTACGAGCAGTACTTC.

A few counts support this clone. V and J are TRBV7-6 and TRBJ2-2; 8 bases align to TRBD1. Germline values: CDR1 SGHVS, CDR2 FNYEAQ. Losses at the gene ends were 6 bases for V and 4 bases for J; bases not matched to a gene: 7. The CDR3 has 15 amino acids. The CDR3 DNA reads TGTGCCAGCAGTCCCCCCGACAGGGGCACCGGGGAGCTGTTTTTT. It codes for CASSPPDRGTGELFF. Combining the CDR3 with reference TRBV7-6 and TRBJ2-2 gives the whole variable domain GAGVSQSPRYKVTKRGQDVALRCDPISGHVSLYWYRQALGQGPEFLTYFNYEAQQDKSGLPNDRFSAERPEGSISTLTIQRTEQRDSAMYRCASSPPDRGTGELFFGEGSRLTVL.

This clone was found a few times. The V gene is TRBV7-2, the J gene TRBJ2-3; D is ambiguous. Trimming removed 3 bases from V and 3 bases from J, with 4 bases in between. The CDR3 runs 12 residues. Germline CDR1 reads SGHTA; CDR2 reads FQGNSA. CDR3 sequence reads: CASSFPTDTQYF. CDR3 nucleotide sequence: TGTGCCAGCAGCTTCCCGACAGATACGCAGTATTTT. The variable domain in full, with the rest retrieved from reference TRBV7-2 and TRBJ2-3, is GAGVSQSPSNKVTEKGKDVELRCDPISGHTALYWYRQSLGQGLEFLIYFQGNSAPDKSGLPSDRFSAERTGGSVSTLTIQRTQQEDSAVYLCASSFPTDTQYFGPGTRLTVL.

This clone was detected only once. The chain has TRBV9 and TRBJ2-7; TRBD1 matches 10 bases. Germline lookup yields CDR1 SGDLS and CDR2 YYNGEE. V was clipped by 3 bases and J by 4 bases; unmatched bases: 7. This CDR3 region has 15 residues. CDR3 loop: CASSASGTGVYEQYF. The CDR3 DNA is TGTGCCAGCAGCGCGTCCGGGACAGGGGTGTACGAGCAGTACTTC.